What follows is one T cell receptor beta chain and its context. This clonotype was counted between two and nine times. Its target antigen remains unknown. Per-nucleotide qualities are absent, and no much larger clonotype sits a single base away. The patients picked for sequencing were ones in whom flow cytometry had shown an expansion of CD8+CD57+ cells. For about 15% of the 12 patients who had sufficient cells, CD8+CD57+ effector memory cells were also sequenced. Every patient had a diagnosis of severe acquired aplastic anemia based on International Study of Aplastic Anemia and Agranulocytosis and Camitta criteria. No therapy had been received by the patients at the time of blood sampling. CD8+CD57+ cells were bead-enriched, yielding a mean of 1.6 ug of DNA. TCR repertoires of sorted CD4+ and CD8+ blood T cells from severe aplastic anemia patients and healthy subjects were deep-sequenced in the study. Patients were enrolled under clinicaltrials.gov protocols 00001620, 01623167, 00001397, 00071045, 00081523 and 00961064 in the USA. Ficoll-Paque density gradient centrifugation was used to isolate peripheral blood mononuclear cells.

This specimen comes from a study of CD8+CD57+ T cells in acquired aplastic anemia (dated by TCRdb to about 2018). Turning to the overall study: CD8+CD57+ expansion was defined as a frequency above the mean frequency observed in healthy subjects. Points the paper makes about the study in general: Over 25 CD8+ CDR3 sequences were found in both patients and controls but appeared to be highly expressed in patients and within the immunodominant clones of the patients. In patients, diversity was lower in CD8+CD57+ cells than in the total CD4+ and CD8+ cell pools. No significant difference in CD8+ Simpson's diversity was found between patients and healthy controls (P=0.060).

The CDR3 runs 13 amino acids, cysteine and phenylalanine included. Only the CDR3 DNA stays, 39 bases, in frame from base 1. The germline V gene (reference sequence) yields LNHNV for CDR1 and YYDKDF for CDR2. Trimming removed 3 bases from V and 9 bases from J, leaving 12 bases between the germline ends. Genomic DNA served as template for TCR beta VDJ combination and CDR3 sequence profiling. An Illumina HiSeq 2000 was used for TCR repertoire sequencing. The study's processing was this. TRBV/TRBJ rearrangement plots, CDR3 size and DJ length profiles, and Simpson's diversity index were used to assess repertoires. The immunodominant clone was defined as the most abundant DNA sequence in deep sequencing data. CDR3 amino acid sequences were checked for sharing between subjects and were compared against published repertoires and the VDJdb database. TCRdb reprocessed the public reads (quality trimming at Q25 with fastp, clone calling with MiXCR) and kept in-frame beta chains. All rows with the same CDR3 protein become a single entry with the most common DNA and genes. The V and J calls, along with clone size, are taken from TCRdb and not from the paper's own processing. The sample records about 16,000 distinct CDR3 sequences, less than 45% of which are singletons. The top ten hold approximately 83% of the sample.

Sequenced input: CD8+CD57+ T cells sorted from PBMCs. The cell subset or site label for this specimen denotes: bead-enriched CD8+CD57+ effector memory T cells from SAA patients. The sequence is built from TRBV15 and TRBJ1-5; no D gene call is confident. This receptor was obtained from a human donor with aplastic anemia. The DNA reads TGTGCCACCAGCAGCCCACCGATGGGGCCCCAGCATTTT. Its protein product is CATSSPPMGPQHF.